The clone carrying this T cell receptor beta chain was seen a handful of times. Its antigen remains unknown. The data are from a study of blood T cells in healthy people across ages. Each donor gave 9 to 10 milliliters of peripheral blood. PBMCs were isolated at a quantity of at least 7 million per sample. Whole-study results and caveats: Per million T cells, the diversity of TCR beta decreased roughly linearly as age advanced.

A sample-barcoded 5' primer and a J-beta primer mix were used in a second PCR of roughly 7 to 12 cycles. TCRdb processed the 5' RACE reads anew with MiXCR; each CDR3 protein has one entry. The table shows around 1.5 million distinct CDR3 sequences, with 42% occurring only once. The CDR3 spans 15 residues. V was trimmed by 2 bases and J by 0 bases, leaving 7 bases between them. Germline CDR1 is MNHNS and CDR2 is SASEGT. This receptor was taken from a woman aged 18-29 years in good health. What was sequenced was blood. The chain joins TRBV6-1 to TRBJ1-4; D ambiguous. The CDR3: CASSEPGSTNEKLFF. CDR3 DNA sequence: TGTGCCAGCAGTGAACCCGGTTCAACTAATGAAAAACTGTTTTTT.